This T cell receptor beta chain was sequenced for a study of PD-1 blockade in classical Hodgkin lymphoma. General observations from the study: Similar baseline diversity was found in complete responders and newly diagnosed patients. Diminished baseline TCR diversity has been reported in newly diagnosed patients relative to healthy donors. Repertoire differences have undefined causes, possibly disease activity or prior therapy. Diversity in CD4+ TCRs, unlike that measured in CD8+ TCRs, had risen significantly by C4D1.

Germline lookup yields CDR1 SEHNR and CDR2 FQNEAQ (reference sequence). V shed 8 bases, J shed 3 bases, and the junction held 6 bases outside the gene matches. The CDR3 covers 14 residues. The time point here: cycle 4 day 1 (C4D1), after 6 weeks of nivolumab. The patients all showed relapse after autologous stem cell transplantation, while their brentuximab vedotin exposure varied. Comment on this clone: Antigen specificity is unknown.

Sequencing used immunoSEQ multiplex PCR; TCRdb keeps in-frame clones, though not all of them. The table includes some 19,000 clones, approximately 80% detected once. The chain carries TRBV7-9 and TRBJ1-5; 8 bases are shared with TRBD1. The sample in question was peripheral blood mononuclear cells (PBMCs), obtained before the fourth cycle of nivolumab. The sequence came from a human donor with classical Hodgkin lymphoma. The CDR3 sequence: CASAQGANNQPQHF. In nucleotides, the CDR3 is TGTGCCAGCGCGCAGGGGGCTAACAATCAGCCCCAGCATTTT. Variable domain in full (rest from reference TRBV7-9 and TRBJ1-5): DTGVSQNPRHKITKRGQNVTFRCDPISEHNRLYWYRQTLGQGPEFLTYFQNEAQLEKSRLLSDRFSAERPKGSFSTLEIQRTEQGDSAMYLCASAQGANNQPQHFGDGTRLSIL.